What follows are 18 T cell receptor beta chains derived from one specimen sequenced in a study of CD8 T cells in ankylosing spondylitis. TCRdb re-called the 5' RACE reads with MiXCR, one entry per CDR3 protein. The sample includes roughly 150,000 distinct CDR3 sequences, around a third seen only once; the top ten take 6%. Sample: synovial fluid, either unsorted or a sorted T cell fraction (not recorded which). The receptors were sampled from a male donor with ankylosing spondylitis.

The CDR3 is CASNPKGGFNEKLFF. The CDR3 coding sequence is TGTGCCAGCAATCCGAAAGGGGGATTTAATGAAAAACTGTTTTTT. The genes are TRBV6-1 and TRBJ1-4; D perhaps matches TRBD1 (6 bases). Trimming took off 7 bases at V and 4 bases at J, with 16 bases between the two ends. CDR3 length equals 15 residues. The germline CDR1 and CDR2 sequences are MNHNS and SASEGT.

CDR3: CASRRGTAFYNEQFF. CDR3 in DNA: TGTGCCAGCAGGCGCGGGACAGCGTTCTACAATGAGCAGTTCTTC. This sequence joins TRBV12-3 or TRBV12-4 and TRBJ2-1, with D possibly being TRBD1 (7 bases). V was cut by 6 bases and J by 3 bases, with 15 bases left in between. This CDR3 is built from 15 residues.

The chain links TRBV2 to TRBJ1-2; 10 bases align to TRBD1. Per germline, CDR1 SNHLY and CDR2 FYNNEI. Unmatched junction bases numbered 12, after V lost 6 bases and J lost 8 bases. There are 15 residues in the CDR3. The CDR3 region has the DNA TGTGCCAGCAGAATTAATATTGGGACAGGGGAGGGCTACACCTTC. This encodes CASRINIGTGEGYTF.

The CDR3 spells CASSGTGGGTNYGYTF. DNA for the CDR3: TGTGCCAGCAGCGGGACAGGTGGGGGGACTAACTATGGCTACACCTTC. J is TRBJ1-2 and V is TRBV6-1; 8 bases map to TRBD1. The V gene's germline CDR1 is MNHNS and CDR2 SASEGT. This CDR3 has 16 residues. Unmatched junction bases numbered 9, after V lost 6 bases and J lost 0 bases.

The chain recombines TRBV29-1 with TRBJ2-5; D is undetermined. Germline CDR1 SQVTM, CDR2 ANQGSEA. The CDR3 extends over 13 amino acids. Trimming removed 3 bases at V and 5 bases at J, with 13 bases between. This CDR3 reads CSVESGPGETQYF. The CDR3 DNA reads TGCAGCGTTGAGTCGGGCCCAGGTGAGACCCAGTACTTC.

This clonotype was recorded many times. V is TRBV7-2 and J is TRBJ2-4, with D possibly TRBD1 on 6 matching bases. This CDR3 has 11 amino acids. Germline V gives CDR1 SGHTA, CDR2 FQGNSA. V was shortened by 5 bases and J by 8 bases, with 7 bases between the two germline ends. CDR3 coding DNA: TGTGCCAGCAGCCCAGGGGACATTCAGTACTTC. Translating it yields CASSPGDIQYF. Looking up the rest from reference TRBV7-2 and TRBJ2-4 gives the full variable domain: GAGVSQSPSNKVTEKGKDVELRCDPISGHTALYWYRQSLGQGLEFLIYFQGNSAPDKSGLPSDRFSAERTGGSVSTLTIQRTQQEDSAVYLCASSPGDIQYFGAGTRLSVL.

This clonotype showed up many times. The junction departs from the called germline gene at one end, perhaps through a read error. The chain couples TRBV12-3 or TRBV12-4 to TRBJ2-1; D perhaps matches TRBD1 (5 bases). The CDR3 is 16 amino acids. The CDR3: CASRSSNQGSYQGLNF. DNA of the CDR3: TGTGCCAGCAGGTCCTCCAACCAGGGCTCCTATCAGGGCCTCAACTTC.

This clonotype was picked up many times. The rearrangement links TRBV27 to TRBJ1-1; no definite D call. This CDR3 has 13 amino acids. The V end was cut by 2 bases, the J end by 5 bases, with 9 bases between. The germline V gene has CDR1 MNHEY and CDR2 SMNVEV (reference sequence). CDR3 coding DNA: TGTGCCAGCAGTTTAGTGGCAGAAACTGAAGCTTTCTTT. Protein sequence: CASSLVAETEAFF.

Ten or more counts support this clonotype. The chain couples TRBV29-1 to TRBJ2-7; TRBD1 is a possible D gene (5 bases). Germline V gives CDR1 SQVTM, CDR2 ANQGSEA. CDR3 length: 16 residues. V shed 6 bases and J shed 1 base, with 22 bases lying between them. The DNA for the CDR3 is TGCAGCGTGGAAAGCCCCGCAACAGGAAGTTCCTACGAGCAGTACTTC. Protein: CSVESPATGSSYEQYF.

This clonotype was counted only a few times. The chain combines TRBV5-1 with TRBJ2-5, with no clear D. V was clipped by 2 bases and J by 5 bases, with 10 bases between them. The germline V gene has CDR1 SGHRS and CDR2 YFSETQ. The CDR3 extends over 13 amino acids. The CDR3 sequence is CASSLQAFETQYF. The CDR3 DNA is TGCGCCAGCAGCTTACAAGCGTTTGAGACCCAGTACTTC.

This chain connects TRBV14 to TRBJ1-2, with D hard to call. In germline, CDR1 is SGHDN, CDR2 FVKESK. There are 13 residues in the CDR3. V was trimmed by 1 base and J by 7 bases, leaving 10 bases between them. CDR3 nucleotide sequence: TGTGCCAGCAGCCAAGGAGGGCGGGGTGGCTACACCTTC. Translating gives CASSQGGRGGYTF.

This clonotype has just a few counts. The rearrangement links TRBV12-3 or TRBV12-4 to TRBJ2-1; TRBD2 matches 10 bases. The CDR3 runs to 17 residues. V gave up 6 bases and J gave up 0 bases; unmatched junction bases: 8. Here the CDR3 DNA reads TGTGCCAGCAGACCGGGACTAGCGCTCAGCTCCTACAATGAGCAGTTCTTC. Translation gives CASRPGLALSSYNEQFF.

The chain couples TRBV5-5 to TRBJ1-5, with no clear D. Germline V lookup: CDR1 SGHKS, CDR2 YYEKEE (reference sequence). CDR3 length: 13 residues. V lost 4 bases, J lost 5 bases, and 10 bases lay in between. The CDR3 here is CASSLTIYQPQHF. The CDR3 DNA sequence: TGTGCCAGCAGCCTCACGATCTATCAGCCCCAGCATTTT.

This clonotype was observed a few times. The chain links TRBV20-1 to TRBJ2-6; D not resolved. The germline CDR1 and CDR2 sequences are DFQATT and SNEGSKA (reference sequence). The CDR3 length is 14 residues. V lost 1 base and J lost 0, with 4 bases in between. The CDR3, as DNA: TGCAGTGCTAGAGTGGGCTCTGGGGCCAACGTCCTGACTTTC. It is translated as CSARVGSGANVLTF.

The chain employs TRBV5-4 and TRBJ2-1; D unresolved. This CDR3 comprises 14 residues. V was clipped by 0 bases and J by 3 bases, with 7 bases between them. The germline CDR1 and CDR2 sequences are SGHNT and YYREEE (reference sequence). CDR3 DNA: TGTGCCAGCAGCTTGGGTACAGACTACAATGAGCAGTTCTTC. Encoded protein: CASSLGTDYNEQFF.

CDR3 region: CASTLPHGTGQETQYF. The CDR3, as DNA: TGCGCCAGCACATTACCCCACGGGACAGGCCAAGAGACCCAGTACTTC. V is TRBV5-1 and J is TRBJ2-5; 8 nucleotides match TRBD1. CDR1 SGHRS and CDR2 YFSETQ come from the germline V gene. The CDR3 is made up of 16 amino acids. J lost 1 base, V lost 6 bases, and 11 bases had no gene match.

The chain joins TRBV5-1 to TRBJ1-2; perhaps TRBD1 as D (5 bases). Trimming took off 4 bases at V and 0 bases at J, with 13 bases between the two ends. The CDR3 is made up of 15 amino acids. Germline lookup yields CDR1 SGHRS and CDR2 YFSETQ. CDR3: CASSPGDEANYGYTF. The CDR3 DNA follows: TGCGCCAGCAGCCCGGGGGATGAAGCTAACTATGGCTACACCTTC. Looking up the rest from reference TRBV5-1 and TRBJ1-2 gives the full variable domain: KAGVTQTPRYLIKTRGQQVTLSCSPISGHRSVSWYQQTPGQGLQFLFEYFSETQRNKGNFPGRFSGRQFSNSRSEMNVSTLELGDSALYLCASSPGDEANYGYTFGSGTRLTVV.

A few counts support this clonotype. The chain couples TRBV7-2 to TRBJ2-3; weak D call: TRBD2 (5 bases). Germline V gene data show CDR1 as SGHTA and CDR2 as FQGNSA. The length of the CDR3 is 14 residues. Trimming took off 5 bases at V and 8 bases at J, with 17 bases between the two ends. CDR3 nucleotides: TGTGCCAGCAGCACAAGCCCATCTCGGGGTACGCAGTATTTT. Protein product: CASSTSPSRGTQYF.